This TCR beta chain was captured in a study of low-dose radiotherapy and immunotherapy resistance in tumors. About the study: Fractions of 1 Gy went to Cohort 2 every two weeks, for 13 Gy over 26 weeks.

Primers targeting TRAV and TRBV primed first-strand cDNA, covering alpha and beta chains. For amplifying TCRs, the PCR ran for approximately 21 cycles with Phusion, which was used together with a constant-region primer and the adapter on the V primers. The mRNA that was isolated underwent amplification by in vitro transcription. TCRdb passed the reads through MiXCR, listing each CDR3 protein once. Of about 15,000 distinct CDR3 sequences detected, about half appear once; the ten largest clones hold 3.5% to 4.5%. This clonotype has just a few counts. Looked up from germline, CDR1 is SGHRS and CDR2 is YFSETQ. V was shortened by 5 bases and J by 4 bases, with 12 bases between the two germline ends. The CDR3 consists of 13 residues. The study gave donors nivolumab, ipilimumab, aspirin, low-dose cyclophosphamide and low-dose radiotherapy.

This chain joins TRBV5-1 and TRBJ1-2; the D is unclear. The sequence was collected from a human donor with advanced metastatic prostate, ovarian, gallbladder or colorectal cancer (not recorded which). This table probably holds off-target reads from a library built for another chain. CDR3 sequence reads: CASRGNELYGYTF. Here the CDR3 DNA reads TGCGCCAGCAGGGGGAACGAACTCTATGGCTACACCTTC.